The following is a T cell receptor (beta chain) sequence with its context. The PCR had 60 Vbeta and 13 Jbeta primers. Sequencing used immunoSEQ multiplex PCR; TCRdb keeps in-frame clones, though not all of them. This table holds 35,000 to 45,000 clones, around half found once. This CDR3 contains 16 residues. CDR1 is SGHRS, CDR2 YFSETQ, per germline. V lost 0 bases, J lost 2 bases, and 14 bases lay in between. This sample was included in a study of cytomegalovirus exposure and HLA in healthy donors. Turning to the study itself: HLA-typed donors were the source of 80 million to 90 million unique TCRs, which an early data release held.

The clonotype originates from a human donor in good health. The chain combines TRBV5-1 with TRBJ1-1; no firm D call. Sample: PBMCs. CDR3 protein: CASSLGVVRDNTEAFF. The CDR3 DNA reads TGCGCCAGCAGCTTGGGGGTCGTGAGGGATAACACTGAAGCTTTCTTT.